A single TCR beta chain is shown here with its context. Assay: immunoSEQ multiplex PCR; the TCRdb copy retains only in-frame clones and omits some. The sample has around 150,000 clones, roughly 80% seen once; the top ten hold around 8.1%. This sample is drawn from a study of blood T cell repertoires in COVID-19. Study-level information: Italy, Spain and the United States were the sources of the convalescent and acute COVID-19 samples.

Germline V gene lookup returns CDR1 SGHDN and CDR2 FVKESK. V lost 2 bases and J 3 bases, leaving 19 bases between the germline ends. There are 17 residues in the CDR3. The clonotype was recovered from a man aged 55 to 70 with acute or convalescent COVID-19. The V call is TRBV14, the J call TRBJ1-2; D is ambiguous. Sequences were obtained from peripheral blood. Here the CDR3 DNA reads TGTGCCAGCAGCCAACTCCGAGGGAGCATGGGTCACTATGGCTACACCTTC. It translates to CASSQLRGSMGHYGYTF.